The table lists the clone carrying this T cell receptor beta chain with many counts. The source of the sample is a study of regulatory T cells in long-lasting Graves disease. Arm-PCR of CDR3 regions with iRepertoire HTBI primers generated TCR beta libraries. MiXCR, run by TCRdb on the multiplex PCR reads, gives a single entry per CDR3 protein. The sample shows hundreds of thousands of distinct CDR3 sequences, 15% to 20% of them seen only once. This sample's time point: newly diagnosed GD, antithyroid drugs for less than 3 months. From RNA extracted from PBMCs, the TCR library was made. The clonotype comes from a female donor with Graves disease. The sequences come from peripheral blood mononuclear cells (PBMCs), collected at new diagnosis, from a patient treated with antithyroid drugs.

CDR3 in DNA: TGTGCCAGCGTCGGGAGCTCCTACGAGCAGTACTTC. Translating it yields CASVGSSYEQYF. V gene TRBV11-3 combines with J gene TRBJ2-7; a weak D match, TRBD2 (6 bases). Germline CDR1 reads SGHNT; CDR2 reads YENEEA. Trimming cost V 8 bases and J 0 bases, with 8 bases left between them. The CDR3 is 12 residues long.